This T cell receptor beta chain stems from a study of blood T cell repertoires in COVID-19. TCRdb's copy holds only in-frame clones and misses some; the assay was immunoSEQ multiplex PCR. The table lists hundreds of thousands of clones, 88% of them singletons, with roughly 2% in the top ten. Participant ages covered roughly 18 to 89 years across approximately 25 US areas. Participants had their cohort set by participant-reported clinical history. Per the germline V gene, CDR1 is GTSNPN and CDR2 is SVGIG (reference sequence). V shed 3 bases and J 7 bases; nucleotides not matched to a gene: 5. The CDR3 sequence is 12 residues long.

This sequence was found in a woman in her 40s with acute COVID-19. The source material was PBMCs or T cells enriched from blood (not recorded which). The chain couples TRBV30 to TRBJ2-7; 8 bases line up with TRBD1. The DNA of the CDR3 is TGTGCCTGGAGAAGGACAGGGTATGAGCAGTACTTC. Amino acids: CAWRRTGYEQYF.